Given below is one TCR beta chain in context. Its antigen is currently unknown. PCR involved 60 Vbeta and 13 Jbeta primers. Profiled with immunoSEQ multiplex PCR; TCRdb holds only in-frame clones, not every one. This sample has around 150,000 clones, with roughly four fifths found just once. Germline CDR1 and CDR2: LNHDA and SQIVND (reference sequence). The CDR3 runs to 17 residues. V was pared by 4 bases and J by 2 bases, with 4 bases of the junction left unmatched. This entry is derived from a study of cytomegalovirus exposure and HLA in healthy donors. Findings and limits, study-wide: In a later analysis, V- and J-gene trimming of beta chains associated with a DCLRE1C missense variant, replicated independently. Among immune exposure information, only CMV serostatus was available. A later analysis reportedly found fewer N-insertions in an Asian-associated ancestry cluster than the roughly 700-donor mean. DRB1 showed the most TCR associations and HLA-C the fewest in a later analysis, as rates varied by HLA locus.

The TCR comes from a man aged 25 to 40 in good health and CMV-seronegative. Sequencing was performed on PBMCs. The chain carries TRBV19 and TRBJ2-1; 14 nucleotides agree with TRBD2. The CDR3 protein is CASSRGLAGVTYNEQFF. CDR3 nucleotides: TGTGCCAGTAGTAGGGGACTAGCGGGAGTCACCTACAATGAGCAGTTCTTC. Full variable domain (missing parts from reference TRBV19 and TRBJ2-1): DGGITQSPKYLFRKEGQNVTLSCEQNLNHDAMYWYRQDPGQGLRLIYYSQIVNDFQKGDIAEGYSVSREKKESFPLTVTSAQKNPTAFYLCASSRGLAGVTYNEQFFGPGTRLTVL.